This TCR beta chain was profiled in a study of response to subunit inactivated influenza vaccine. Study conclusions and caveats: Authors suggested each seasonal flu vaccination may recruit only limited numbers of new T cells.

Via MiXCR, TCRdb re-called the RT-PCR reads, giving one row per CDR3 protein. The data contain roughly 500,000 distinct CDR3 sequences, about 15% of them seen just once; the ten biggest clones take up approximately 3%. Note on this clonotype: The antigen is undetermined.

CDR1 and CDR2 from the germline V gene are SGHTA and FQGNSA. V was pared by 1 base and J by 2 bases, with 8 bases between. This CDR3 contains 14 residues. The sequence was collected from a man aged 50-75 years who received an inactivated influenza vaccine. The chain links TRBV7-2 to TRBJ1-2; tentative D call: TRBD1 (5 bases). The material was CD4+ T cells sorted from PBMCs, obtained approximately 25 months after vaccination. CDR3 DNA sequence: TGTGCCAGCAGCTTAGGGACATTGAACTATGGCTACACCTTC. Amino acid sequence: CASSLGTLNYGYTF.